The 5 T cell receptor beta chains reported below all come from one sample, sequenced in a study of vaccination effects on CD4 cells after COVID-19. Which antigens these TCRs recognize remains unknown. The authors isolated CD4+ T cells after around nine days of culture. The vaccine given was either BNT162b2 or mRNA-1273, in two doses. Sequenced by immunoSEQ multiplex PCR; TCRdb stores in-frame clones only, minus some. The sample has 25,000 to 35,000 clones; 70% to 75% are singletons. Sequenced material: CD4+ T cells from PBMCs cultured without peptide, taken after COVID-19 vaccination. The receptors derive from a human donor who received a COVID-19 vaccine.

The J gene is TRBJ1-2, the V gene TRBV28; 10 nucleotides align to TRBD1. The CDR3 spans 13 residues. Germline CDR1 and CDR2: MDHEN and SYDVKM. After removal of 6 bases from V and 7 bases from J, the junction contained 5 bases not matched to a gene. The CDR3 is CASRGGQGIGYTF. As DNA, the CDR3 is TGTGCCAGCAGGGGGGGACAGGGGATTGGCTACACCTTC.

The genes are TRBV9 and TRBJ1-2; D is unresolved. The CDR3 sequence is 13 residues long. The V end lost 4 bases, the J end lost 4 bases, and 11 bases lay between the germline ends. Germline V gives CDR1 SGDLS, CDR2 YYNGEE. The CDR3 protein is CASSPTGTYGYTF. The CDR3 DNA sequence: TGTGCCAGCAGCCCGACGGGAACCTATGGCTACACCTTC.

The rearrangement links TRBV5-5 to TRBJ1-2; D possibly corresponds to TRBD1 (5 bases). Germline values: CDR1 SGHKS, CDR2 YYEKEE (reference sequence). The CDR3 loop spans 15 amino acids. V gave up 0 bases and J gave up 2 bases, with 11 bases separating them. The CDR3 nucleotides read TGTGCCAGCAGCTTGGCCAGCAGGGAGAACTATGGCTACACCTTC. Its translation: CASSLASRENYGYTF.

The sample holds a few counts of this clone. The chain recombines TRBV19 with TRBJ1-2; tentative D call: TRBD1 (5 bases). Trimming took off 2 bases at V and 0 bases at J, with 13 bases between the two ends. The germline gives CDR1 LNHDA, CDR2 SQIVND (reference sequence). The CDR3 runs to 16 residues. CDR3 region: CASSIKGQGANYGYTF. In DNA form, the CDR3 reads TGTGCCAGTAGTATAAAGGGCCAGGGAGCTAACTATGGCTACACCTTC.

This rearrangement joins TRBV19 to TRBJ1-5; D uncertain. The CDR3 has 13 amino acids. Trimming removed 4 bases at V and 3 bases at J, with 7 bases between. Germline V gene lookup returns CDR1 LNHDA and CDR2 SQIVND (reference sequence). CDR3 sequence (DNA): TGTGCCAGTAGTACCCGACTCAATCAGCCCCAGCATTTT. It encodes CASSTRLNQPQHF.